One and the same sample provided the 12 T cell receptor beta chains below, sequenced in a study of blood T cells in healthy people across ages. Using a J-beta primer mix together with a sample-barcoded 5' primer, a second PCR was run for about 6 to 11 cycles. TCRdb redid the calling of the 5' RACE reads with MiXCR, one entry per CDR3 protein. Here the sample spans around 1,000,000 distinct CDR3 sequences, approximately 25% being singletons. These sequences were also reported in another study, on T cells of mothers and their children.

The sample comprised blood. These receptors originate from a girl aged 2-10 years in good health.

This clonotype turned up a few times. The V gene is TRBV25-1, the J gene TRBJ2-5, with D possibly being TRBD1 or TRBD2 (5 bases each). The CDR3 is 15 residues long. Germline CDR1 reads MGHDK; CDR2 reads SYGVNS. Trimming removed 2 bases from V and 5 bases from J, with 15 bases in between. Here the CDR3 DNA reads TGTGCCAGCAGTGAAAATTGGGGGAAGGCGGAGACCCAGTACTTC. It is translated as CASSENWGKAETQYF.

The genes are TRBV9 and TRBJ2-2, with D possibly being TRBD1 (5 bases). The V end was cut by 0 bases, the J end by 7 bases, with 10 bases between. The CDR3 loop spans 14 amino acids. Germline assignment: CDR1 SGDLS and CDR2 YYNGEE. CDR3 region: CASSVVGAGGELFF. Written as DNA, the CDR3 is TGTGCCAGCAGCGTAGTAGGGGCAGGCGGGGAGCTGTTTTTT.

The chain links TRBV5-5 to TRBJ2-2; no reliable D call. V shed 2 bases and J shed 1 base, with 12 bases lying between them. The germline gives CDR1 SGHKS, CDR2 YYEKEE (reference sequence). The CDR3 consists of 16 residues. The CDR3 here is CASSLMPFQNTGELFF. For the CDR3, the DNA is TGTGCCAGCAGCTTAATGCCGTTCCAGAACACCGGGGAGCTGTTTTTT.

The CDR3 region has the DNA TGTGCCAGCAGTTGGCTAGCGGGCGAGCAGTTCTTC. This encodes CASSWLAGEQFF. This sequence joins TRBV25-1 and TRBJ2-5; TRBD2 matches at 8 bases. Matching the DNA end better, TRBJ2-1 makes the J call doubtful. Germline CDR1 reads MGHDK; CDR2 reads SYGVNS. The length of the CDR3 is 12 residues.

Note on this clonotype: At one of its ends the junction is not consistent with the germline gene, which may arise from a read error. The CDR3 region has the DNA TGTGCCAGCAGCCTCGTGAATGTGAACACTGAAGCTTCCTTT. It specifies CASSLVNVNTEASF. The rearrangement joins TRBV6-1 to TRBJ1-1, with D hard to call. This CDR3 has 14 residues. From germline, CDR1 is MNHNS and CDR2 SASEGT.

This clonotype was found a few times. The rearrangement links TRBV6-1 to TRBJ2-7; 7 bases are a match to TRBD1. The CDR3 consists of 15 residues. Germline CDR1 is MNHNS and CDR2 is SASEGT. Trimming cost V 4 bases and J 6 bases; bases outside gene matches: 12. The CDR3 bases are TGTGCCAGCAGTGGGACACCGGGACAGACGTTCGAGCAGTACTTC. It encodes CASSGTPGQTFEQYF.

The chain joins TRBV4-3 to TRBJ1-5; D remains unclear. The CDR3 has 16 residues. The germline V gene encodes CDR1 LGHNA and CDR2 YSLEER. Trimming took off 0 bases at V and 3 bases at J, with 12 bases between the two ends. The CDR3 region has the DNA TGCGCCAGCAGCCAAGATTCCGGCAGCTTCAATCAGCCCCAGCATTTT. Translated: CASSQDSGSFNQPQHF.

This clonotype turned up a few times. The CDR3 spells CSVDRVGVNEQFF. CDR3 nucleotides: TGCAGCGTCGACAGGGTGGGCGTCAATGAGCAGTTCTTC. The chain employs TRBV29-1 and TRBJ2-1, with TRBD1 identical over 7 bases. Germline assignment: CDR1 SQVTM and CDR2 ANQGSEA. This CDR3 has 13 amino acids. Losses at the gene ends were 6 bases for V and 6 bases for J; bases not matched to a gene: 8.

This clonotype was detected only a few times. This chain joins TRBV4-2 and TRBJ2-2; weak D call: TRBD2 (6 bases). The germline CDR1 and CDR2 sequences are LGHNA and YNFKEQ. This CDR3 comprises 14 residues. V was pared by 1 base and J by 6 bases, with 9 bases between. CDR3 nucleotide sequence: TGTGCCAGCAGCCAAGCTGCGGGACCCGGGGAGCTGTTTTTT. Translating it yields CASSQAAGPGELFF.

This chain links TRBV11-3 with TRBJ2-5, with 11 bases that match TRBD2. V lost 3 bases, J lost 2 bases, and 14 bases stayed unmatched. This CDR3 is built from 19 residues. Germline CDR1 and CDR2: SGHNT and YENEEA. The CDR3 loop reads CASSLGDWLAGGEQETQYF. DNA for the CDR3: TGTGCCAGCAGCTTGGGGGATTGGCTAGCGGGGGGCGAACAAGAGACCCAGTACTTC.

The chain's CDR3 is CASSESLSGANVLTF. The CDR3 DNA reads TGTGCCAGCAGTGAATCGCTCTCTGGGGCCAACGTCCTGACTTTC. This sequence joins TRBV2 and TRBJ2-6; D is unresolved. Germline V CDR1 and CDR2: SNHLY, FYNNEI. The CDR3 totals 15 residues. The ends were cut back, 2 bases at V and 0 bases at J, with 5 bases in the middle.

The table lists this clonotype with a few counts. The J gene is TRBJ1-1, the V gene TRBV12-3 or TRBV12-4; TRBD1 matches 7 bases. The CDR3 loop spans 13 amino acids. V lost 6 bases, J lost 8 bases, and 9 bases stayed unmatched. The CDR3 DNA reads TGTGCCAGCAGACCTACGGGACAGCTAGAAGCTTTCTTT. Encoded protein: CASRPTGQLEAFF.